The present T cell receptor beta chain was sequenced within a study of blood T cells in healthy people across ages. Trimming shortened V by 4 bases and J by 5 bases, and 16 bases separated the two germline ends. The V gene's germline CDR1 is SGHVS and CDR2 FNYEAQ. This CDR3 is built from 15 residues. Next came a second PCR, run for about 7 to 12 cycles, which used a sample-barcoded 5' primer along with a J-beta primer mix. There were at least 3 million CDR3-containing paired-end reads obtained from each sample. TCRdb re-analysed the 5' RACE reads in MiXCR, keeping a single row per CDR3 protein. The table has 1,800,000 or so distinct CDR3 sequences, 35% to 50% seen once; the top ten hold under 30%. This clonotype was counted between two and nine times.

Material: blood. J is TRBJ2-3 and V is TRBV7-6; D is possibly TRBD1 (5 bases). This receptor was identified in a human donor in good health. The CDR3 DNA reads TGTGCCAGCAGCTCCCAGGGATATCCGTTAGATACGCAGTATTTT. Translating it yields CASSSQGYPLDTQYF.